Presented here are 32 T cell receptor beta chains from one specimen sequenced in a study of OX40 agonist ivuxolimab in advanced cancers. Using immunoSEQ multiplex PCR, the repertoire was profiled, and TCRdb retains in-frame clones only, with some absent. The sample records fewer than 80,000 clones, 85% being singletons. Specimen: CD4+ or CD8+ T cells sorted from blood, collected in a trial of the OX40 agonist ivuxolimab. Every receptor here comes from an adult with an advanced solid tumor such as melanoma, head and neck, liver or kidney cancer.

The J gene is TRBJ2-3, the V gene TRBV11-2; 12 bases line up with TRBD2. The V gene end was trimmed by 1 base and the J gene end by 3 bases; junction bases not matched to a gene: 2. The germline V gene has CDR1 SGHAT and CDR2 FQNNGV. The CDR3 extends over 16 amino acids. The CDR3 sequence is CASSLGTSGATDTQYF. DNA of the CDR3: TGTGCCAGCAGCTTAGGGACTAGCGGGGCGACAGATACGCAGTATTTT.

The chain links TRBV9 to TRBJ2-2; 7 bases agree with TRBD1. The CDR3 has 16 residues. CDR1 SGDLS and CDR2 YYNGEE come from the germline V gene. The ends lost 4 bases at V and 1 base at J; junction bases unmatched: 7. This chain's CDR3 is CASSPGGDLNTGELFF. The CDR3 DNA sequence: TGTGCCAGCAGCCCAGGGGGTGATCTGAACACCGGGGAGCTGTTTTTT.

V gene TRBV14 combines with J gene TRBJ1-3; tentatively, D is TRBD1 (5 bases). The CDR3 has 13 residues. Germline CDR1 reads SGHDN; CDR2 reads FVKESK. V dropped 4 bases and J dropped 2 bases, with 6 bases sitting between them. CDR3 residues: CASSPRAGNTIYF. The DNA of the CDR3 is TGTGCCAGCAGCCCCAGGGCTGGAAACACCATATATTTT.

This sequence joins TRBV30 and TRBJ1-3, with unresolved D. V shed 3 bases and J shed 4 bases, with 10 bases lying between them. Germline assignment: CDR1 GTSNPN and CDR2 SVGIG (reference sequence). This CDR3 region has 13 residues. CDR3: CAWSPPPGNTIYF. For the CDR3, the DNA is TGTGCCTGGAGCCCCCCCCCAGGAAACACCATATATTTT.

The chain is built from TRBV25-1 and TRBJ2-7, with TRBD1 matching 9 bases. With V trimmed by 4 bases and J by 5 bases, 6 bases remained unmatched. The germline V gene has CDR1 MGHDK and CDR2 SYGVNS. The CDR3 consists of 14 residues. CDR3 residues: CASSGTTGGDEQYF. The CDR3 DNA sequence: TGTGCCAGCAGTGGGACGACAGGGGGTGACGAGCAGTACTTC.

J is TRBJ1-5 and V is TRBV4-3; D perhaps matches TRBD1 (5 bases). This CDR3 is 15 amino acids long. V dropped 0 bases and J dropped 7 bases, with 13 bases sitting between them. Germline V gene data show CDR1 as LGHNA and CDR2 as YSLEER. The CDR3 here is CASSQDLGGRQPQHF. CDR3 nucleotides: TGCGCCAGCAGCCAAGATTTGGGGGGGAGGCAGCCCCAGCATTTT.

The rearrangement uses TRBV7-9 and TRBJ2-3; D ambiguous. This CDR3 spans 14 amino acids. Trimming cost V 5 bases and J 5 bases, with 14 bases left between them. Germline values: CDR1 SEHNR, CDR2 FQNEAQ (reference sequence). CDR3 coding DNA: TGTGCCAGCAGCCTCTGGCCCGACGGAGATACGCAGTATTTT. This encodes CASSLWPDGDTQYF.

This chain joins TRBV9 and TRBJ2-1; D ambiguous. The CDR3 has 13 amino acids. CDR1 and CDR2 (germline): SGDLS, YYNGEE. Trimming stripped 2 bases from V and 2 bases from J, with 5 bases between. The DNA for the CDR3 is TGTGCCAGCAGCGTTAATACCTACAATGAGCAGTTCTTC. Its protein product is CASSVNTYNEQFF.

The rearrangement joins TRBV2 to TRBJ1-2, with 8 bases fitting TRBD1. J lost 6 bases, V lost 6 bases, and 12 bases had no gene match. From germline, CDR1 is SNHLY and CDR2 FYNNEI. The CDR3 runs to 15 residues. This CDR3 reads CASRALLTGEDGYTF. In DNA, the CDR3 is TGTGCCAGCAGGGCCCTACTGACAGGGGAGGATGGCTACACCTTC. The variable domain in full, completed from reference TRBV2 and TRBJ1-2, reads EPEVTQTPSHQVTQMGQEVILRCVPISNHLYFYWYRQILGQKVEFLVSFYNNEISEKSEIFDDQFSVERPDGSNFTLKIRSTKLEDSAMYFCASRALLTGEDGYTFGSGTRLTVV.

The chain joins TRBV18 to TRBJ2-3; D is undetermined. The V end lost 3 bases, the J end lost 1 base, and 8 bases lay between the germline ends. The germline V gene has CDR1 KGHSH and CDR2 LQKENI. This CDR3 has 14 residues. CDR3 region: CASSPSSGTDTQYF. The CDR3, as DNA: TGTGCCAGCTCACCTTCCTCGGGCACAGATACGCAGTATTTT.

This sequence joins TRBV4-2 and TRBJ2-1; 13 bases fit TRBD2. CDR1 is LGHNA and CDR2 is YNFKEQ in the germline V gene. The CDR3 covers 17 residues. Trimming removed 4 bases from V and 2 bases from J; junction bases left unmatched: 5. Written as DNA, the CDR3 is TGTGCCAGCAGCCCCGGGACTAGCGGGAAAGCCTACAATGAGCAGTTCTTC. This gives the protein CASSPGTSGKAYNEQFF.

The chain is built from TRBV29-1 and TRBJ2-5; D call uncertain. The CDR3 consists of 14 residues. V was shortened by 1 base and J by 1 base, with 10 bases between the two germline ends. Germline lookup yields CDR1 SQVTM and CDR2 ANQGSEA. CDR3 coding DNA: TGCAGCGTTGAAGTGTCAGCTTTCCAAGAGACCCAGTACTTC. Translating it yields CSVEVSAFQETQYF.

The rearrangement joins TRBV7-2 to TRBJ1-3; a possible D gene is TRBD1 (6 bases). Germline CDR1 is SGHTA and CDR2 is FQGNSA. This CDR3 is 17 amino acids long. Trimming took off 1 base at V and 0 bases at J, with 13 bases between the two ends. This CDR3 reads CASSLVLGGASGNTIYF. Written as DNA, the CDR3 is TGTGCCAGCAGCTTAGTGTTAGGGGGGGCCTCTGGAAACACCATATATTTT. The full variable domain, in which reference TRBV7-2 and TRBJ1-3 provide the parts outside the CDR3, is GAGVSQSPSNKVTEKGKDVELRCDPISGHTALYWYRQSLGQGLEFLIYFQGNSAPDKSGLPSDRFSAERTGGSVSTLTIQRTQQEDSAVYLCASSLVLGGASGNTIYFGEGSWLTVV.

The chain is built from TRBV15 and TRBJ2-6, with TRBD1 identical over 10 bases. CDR1 is LNHNV, CDR2 YYDKDF, per germline (reference sequence). Trimming cost V 0 bases and J 0 bases; bases outside gene matches: 17. The CDR3 spans 23 residues. This chain's CDR3 is CATSRDRNRFRQGAGSGANVLTF. The CDR3 region has the DNA TGTGCCACCAGCAGAGATCGAAACCGTTTTCGACAGGGGGCAGGCTCTGGGGCCAACGTCCTGACTTTC.

V gene TRBV19 combines with J gene TRBJ1-6; D may be TRBD1 (6 bases). The V gene lost 3 bases and the J gene lost 4 bases, with 19 bases spanning the gap. The CDR3 loop spans 18 amino acids. Per the germline V gene, CDR1 is LNHDA and CDR2 is SQIVND (reference sequence). The CDR3 spells CASSILRTAKDYNSPLHF. The CDR3 nucleotides are TGTGCCAGTAGTATCCTTAGGACAGCAAAGGATTATAATTCACCCCTCCACTTT.

This clone showed up just once. The chain carries TRBV2 and TRBJ2-3; 13 bases fit TRBD2. Unmatched junction bases numbered 7, after V lost 5 bases and J lost 5 bases. Germline CDR1 and CDR2: SNHLY and FYNNEI. The CDR3 is made up of 16 amino acids. The CDR3 reads CASSLLAGGPGDTQYF. As DNA, the CDR3 is TGTGCCAGCAGTTTACTAGCGGGGGGGCCCGGAGATACGCAGTATTTT. Combining the CDR3 with reference TRBV2 and TRBJ2-3 gives the whole variable domain EPEVTQTPSHQVTQMGQEVILRCVPISNHLYFYWYRQILGQKVEFLVSFYNNEISEKSEIFDDQFSVERPDGSNFTLKIRSTKLEDSAMYFCASSLLAGGPGDTQYFGPGTRLTVL.

This chain's CDR3 is CASRAFDTGELFF. CDR3 nucleotides: TGTGCCAGCAGGGCCTTCGACACCGGGGAGCTGTTTTTT. The chain has TRBV9 and TRBJ2-2; D call uncertain. The CDR3 loop spans 13 amino acids. Trimming removed 5 bases from V and 3 bases from J, with 8 bases in between. Germline V gene sequence: CDR1 SGDLS, CDR2 YYNGEE.

The chain recombines TRBV10-3 with TRBJ2-2; D ambiguous. V was trimmed by 0 bases and J by 7 bases, leaving 15 bases between them. Germline assignment: CDR1 ENHRY and CDR2 SYGVKD. The CDR3 contains 16 residues. The DNA for the CDR3 is TGTGCCATCAGTGAGTCCCTCGGTTATAATGGCGGGGAGCTGTTTTTT. It codes for CAISESLGYNGGELFF.

The V and J genes are TRBV7-3 and TRBJ1-1, with D possibly TRBD1 on 6 matching bases. The germline gives CDR1 SGHTA, CDR2 FQGTGA. The CDR3 spans 13 residues. Trimming took off 7 bases at V and 1 base at J, with 10 bases between the two ends. Here the CDR3 reads CASKQGANTEAFF. The CDR3 coding sequence is TGTGCCAGCAAACAGGGAGCGAACACTGAAGCTTTCTTT.

The chain recombines TRBV7-2 with TRBJ1-1; D remains unclear. Looked up from germline, CDR1 is SGHTA and CDR2 is FQGNSA. The CDR3 has 15 amino acids. V lost 4 bases, J lost 1 base, and 13 bases lay in between. CDR3 protein: CASSSGPGRNTEAFF. The CDR3 nucleotides read TGTGCCAGCAGCTCGGGCCCCGGTAGGAACACTGAAGCTTTCTTT.

This clone was seen a few times. The chain recombines TRBV2 with TRBJ1-6; TRBD1 aligns across 7 bases. The CDR3 is 14 residues long. CDR1 and CDR2 (germline): SNHLY, FYNNEI. Germline trimming cut 8 bases from V and 9 bases from J; bases unmatched to any gene: 10. CDR3 residues: CASGAGGRVSPLHF. The CDR3 region has the DNA TGTGCCAGCGGGGCAGGGGGAAGGGTTTCACCCCTCCACTTT.

The chain recombines TRBV6-1 with TRBJ1-5; possibly TRBD1 for D (5 bases). Germline V CDR1 and CDR2: MNHNS, SASEGT. This CDR3 region has 13 residues. Trimming left V 8 bases short and J 1 base short, with 9 bases between. The CDR3: CASRGGSNQPQHF. The CDR3, as DNA: TGTGCCAGCCGCGGGGGGAGCAATCAGCCCCAGCATTTT.

This chain joins TRBV7-2 and TRBJ2-7, with D possibly TRBD1 on 5 matching bases. Germline V gives CDR1 SGHTA, CDR2 FQGNSA. The CDR3 is 15 amino acids. Trimming removed 1 base from V and 3 bases from J, with 13 bases in between. The CDR3 sequence: CASSLEGNSLYEQYF. In nucleotides, the CDR3 is TGTGCCAGCAGCTTAGAGGGGAACTCCCTCTACGAGCAGTACTTC.

This clone was seen a few times. This sequence joins TRBV30 and TRBJ2-6; 7 bases agree with TRBD1. The CDR3 length is 15 residues. CDR1 and CDR2 from the germline V gene are GTSNPN and SVGIG (reference sequence). The junction had 6 bases not matched to a gene; V was cut back by 4 bases and J by 3 bases. The CDR3 coding sequence is TGTGCCTGGATCGCGACAGGGATTGGGGCCAACGTCCTGACTTTC. Amino acid sequence: CAWIATGIGANVLTF.

This clone showed up just once. As DNA, the CDR3 is TGTGCCAGCGAGGCGCCGGGAACGCAGTATTTT. Its protein is CASEAPGTQYF. This rearrangement joins TRBV18 to TRBJ2-3; tentative D call: TRBD2 (5 bases). This CDR3 is built from 11 residues. Per germline, CDR1 KGHSH and CDR2 LQKENI. The V and J ends lost 8 bases and 9 bases respectively, with 12 bases between them.

This chain links TRBV5-1 with TRBJ1-5; D is unclear. Germline assignment: CDR1 SGHRS and CDR2 YFSETQ. The CDR3 is 12 residues long. The V gene lost 3 bases and the J gene lost 5 bases, with 6 bases spanning the gap. CDR3 region: CASSYTDQPQHF. DNA of the CDR3: TGCGCCAGCAGCTACACCGATCAGCCCCAGCATTTT.

In its sample, this clone was seen a few times. The gene calls are TRBV7-2 and TRBJ1-5; possibly TRBD1 for D (5 bases). CDR3 size: 14 residues. Germline CDR1 SGHTA, CDR2 FQGNSA. Deletions cut 5 bases from V and 2 bases from J, with 10 bases between. This CDR3 reads CASSQGPGNQPQHF. CDR3 in DNA: TGTGCCAGCAGCCAGGGTCCTGGCAATCAGCCCCAGCATTTT.

The chain couples TRBV28 to TRBJ1-4; TRBD1 aligns across 9 bases. After removal of 2 bases from V and 10 bases from J, the junction contained 5 bases not matched to a gene. The germline V gene encodes CDR1 MDHEN and CDR2 SYDVKM. This CDR3 has 14 residues. CDR3 sequence reads: CASSLIQGARKLFF. The CDR3 region has the DNA TGTGCCAGCAGTTTAATACAGGGGGCTAGAAAACTGTTTTTT. The entire variable domain, with the rest obtained from reference TRBV28 and TRBJ1-4, is as follows: DVKVTQSSRYLVKRTGEKVFLECVQDMDHENMFWYRQDPGLGLRLIYFSYDVKMKEKGDIPEGYSVSREKKERFSLILESASTNQTSMYLCASSLIQGARKLFFGSGTQLSVL.

In DNA, the CDR3 is TGTGCCTTCCCGGGACAGGGGTGGGCTGGGGCCAACGTCCTGACTTTC. Translating gives CAFPGQGWAGANVLTF. J is TRBJ2-6 and V is TRBV30, with 10 bases aligning to TRBD1. With V trimmed by 7 bases and J by 2 bases, 8 bases remained unmatched. The germline V gene has CDR1 GTSNPN and CDR2 SVGIG (reference sequence). The CDR3 is 16 residues long. Based on the CDR3 plus reference TRBV30 and TRBJ2-6, the full variable domain is SQTIHQWPATLVQPVGSPLSLECTVEGTSNPNLYWYRQAAGRGLQLLFYSVGIGQISSEVPQNLSASRPQDRQFILSSKKLLLSDSGFYLCAFPGQGWAGANVLTFGAGSRLTVL.

The rearrangement uses TRBV7-9 and TRBJ2-5, with D possibly TRBD2 on 5 matching bases. In germline, CDR1 is SEHNR, CDR2 FQNEAQ (reference sequence). Trimming stripped 1 base from V and 3 bases from J, with 9 bases between. This CDR3 is 14 amino acids long. CDR3 in DNA: TGTGCCAGCAGCTTAGTTCCAGCGGAAGAGACCCAGTACTTC. It specifies CASSLVPAEETQYF.

The CDR3 sequence: CASSLQPGQGSGYTF. The DNA for the CDR3 is TGTGCCAGCAGCTTACAACCGGGACAGGGTTCGGGCTACACCTTC. The rearrangement joins TRBV7-2 to TRBJ1-2, with TRBD1 matching over 9 bases. V trimming: 2 bases; J trimming: 8 bases; junction bases outside the gene matches: 9. The V gene's germline CDR1 is SGHTA and CDR2 FQGNSA. The CDR3 contains 15 residues.

The rearrangement links TRBV6-5 to TRBJ1-1; D is unclear. This CDR3 is 16 amino acids long. Trimming left V 2 bases short and J 6 bases short, with 19 bases between. Looked up from germline, CDR1 is MNHEY and CDR2 is SVGAGI. CDR3 loop: CASSYNRGRVQAEAFF. The DNA for the CDR3 is TGTGCCAGCAGTTACAATCGTGGACGGGTCCAGGCTGAAGCTTTCTTT.